This TCR beta chain was sequenced during a study of T cells in Graves' hyperthyroidism and ophthalmopathy. Background on the study: It was at initial diagnosis, before any treatment, that peripheral blood was collected. Whole-study findings and limits: A model of 13 V-J features distinguished ophthalmopathy from stable hyperthyroidism.

RNA transcripts were the template for amplifying TCR beta CDR3 regions. The TCR CDR3 first-round RT-PCR relied on the HTBI primer set. MiXCR, run by TCRdb on the multiplex PCR reads, gives a single entry per CDR3 protein. Of around 200,000 distinct CDR3 sequences listed, more than 15% are singletons. Germline V lookup: CDR1 MDHEN, CDR2 SYDVKM. Trimming cost V 6 bases and J 4 bases; bases outside gene matches: 6. The CDR3 consists of 14 residues. This clonotype was recorded only once. Its antigen is not known. This receptor was obtained from a woman aged 50 to 65 with Graves' hyperthyroidism. The chain joins TRBV28 to TRBJ1-5, with TRBD1 matching 7 bases. Material for sequencing was blood. CDR3 loop: CASRTGVGNQPQHF. The CDR3 DNA sequence: TGTGCCAGCAGAACAGGGGTGGGAAATCAGCCCCAGCATTTT.